The rows below give T cell receptor beta chains drawn from one sample of a study of T-cell memory formation after mild COVID-19. Each CDR3 protein is one row after TCRdb ran MiXCR on the 5' RACE reads. This table holds around 200,000 distinct CDR3 sequences, approximately 30% found once. The sample consisted of PBMCs or a T cell subset sorted from them (not recorded which). The receptors stem from an adult woman who had mild COVID-19 (a few samples of this study predate the infection). Cell type and time point are not known. The CDR3 runs from the conserved cysteine through the conserved F or W. The D gene is left open where the match is weak. A clone size is listed for some rows: how often the clone was seen (once, few, many), or a class if it is expanded.

CDR3aa	CDR3nt	v_gene	abundance	j_gene	d_gene
CASSVESSGGNEQFF	TGTGCCAGCAGCGTAGAGTCTAGCGGGGGCAATGAGCAGTTCTTC	TRBV9	once	TRBJ2-1	TRBD2
CSVGGSSGNTIYF	TGCAGCGTTGGAGGCTCCTCTGGAAACACCATATATTTT	TRBV29-1	few	TRBJ1-3	.
CASSQGTGLAGEDTQYF	TGCGCCAGCAGCCAAGGAACGGGCCTAGCGGGAGAAGATACGCAGTATTTT	TRBV4-3	.	TRBJ2-3	TRBD2
CASSQGLTGGYHNEQFF	TGTGCCAGCAGCCAGGGTCTTACGGGAGGGTACCACAATGAGCAGTTCTTC	TRBV3-1	.	TRBJ2-1	TRBD2
CASSPGPDAYEQYF	TGTGCCAGCAGCCCCGGGCCGGACGCCTACGAGCAGTACTTC	TRBV3-1	few	TRBJ2-7	.
CASSIIQGPYNEQFF	TGTGCCAGTAGTATAATCCAGGGCCCCTACAATGAGCAGTTCTTC	TRBV19	few	TRBJ2-1	.
CSVREEGGRAMHEQFF	TGCAGCGTCCGCGAGGAGGGCGGGAGGGCCATGCATGAGCAGTTCTTC	TRBV29-1	few	TRBJ2-1	TRBD2
CASSDRTGSNEKLFF	TGTGCCAGCAGTGACAGGACAGGGTCGAATGAAAAACTGTTTTTT	TRBV12-3/TRBV12-4	.	TRBJ1-4	TRBD1
CASRNVSTDTQYF	TGTGCCAGCAGAAATGTTAGCACAGATACGCAGTATTTT	TRBV4-2	.	TRBJ2-3	.
CASSHRHREERTEAFF	TGCGCCAGCAGCCACCGACACAGGGAGGAGAGGACTGAAGCTTTCTTT	TRBV5-1	few	TRBJ1-1	.
CSARDRGQGGGYTF	TGCAGTGCTAGAGATCGAGGACAGGGCGGTGGCTACACCTTC	TRBV20-1	few	TRBJ1-2	TRBD1
CASSPVYTNTGELFF	TGTGCCAGCAGCCCGGTTTACACAAACACCGGGGAGCTGTTTTTT	TRBV7-6	few	TRBJ2-2	.
CSASGQGAHNEQFF	TGCAGTGCTAGCGGACAGGGGGCCCACAATGAGCAGTTCTTC	TRBV20-1	.	TRBJ2-1	TRBD1
CSASTGANEQYF	TGCAGTGCTAGCACGGGGGCCAACGAGCAGTACTTC	TRBV20-1	few	TRBJ2-7	.
CASSQDREGGNQPQHF	TGTGCCAGCAGCCAAGACAGGGAGGGCGGCAATCAGCCCCAGCATTTT	TRBV7-9	few	TRBJ1-5	TRBD1
CSARGGATEAFF	TGCAGTGCTAGAGGGGGGGCCACTGAAGCTTTCTTT	TRBV20-1	.	TRBJ1-1	.
CASRNRGIYNEQFF	TGTGCCAGCAGAAACAGGGGTATCTACAATGAGCAGTTCTTC	TRBV2	few	TRBJ2-1	TRBD1
CASSYSQREDPDTQYF	TGTGCCAGCAGTTATTCGCAGCGGGAGGATCCAGATACGCAGTATTTT	TRBV6-2/TRBV6-3	.	TRBJ2-3	TRBD2
CASSFEREGYEQYF	TGCGCCAGCAGCTTCGAGCGGGAGGGGTACGAGCAGTACTTC	TRBV5-1	.	TRBJ2-7	TRBD2
CASSAGLAYTDTQYF	TGCGCCAGCAGTGCGGGACTAGCTTACACAGATACGCAGTATTTT	TRBV4-3	few	TRBJ2-3	TRBD2
CASSPSGQGEQYF	TGCGCCAGCAGCCCATCGGGACAGGGTGAGCAGTACTTC	TRBV5-1	.	TRBJ2-7	TRBD1
CASSPRVSADTQYF	TGTGCCAGCTCACCCAGGGTCAGCGCAGATACGCAGTATTTT	TRBV18	.	TRBJ2-3	.
CASSLEGRTSGKRSAYNEQFF	TGTGCCAGCAGCTTAGAGGGTCGGACTAGCGGGAAAAGGAGCGCCTACAATGAGCAGTTCTTC	TRBV13	.	TRBJ2-1	TRBD2
CASSWTGNGYTF	TGTGCCAGCAGTTGGACAGGGAATGGCTACACCTTC	TRBV6-5	few	TRBJ1-2	TRBD1
CASSPRLGGTDTQYF	TGTGCCAGCAGTCCTCGGCTGGGAGGCACAGATACGCAGTATTTT	TRBV12-3/TRBV12-4	.	TRBJ2-3	.
CATSRDLRDTEAFF	TGTGCCACCAGCAGAGATCTGCGGGACACTGAAGCTTTCTTT	TRBV15	.	TRBJ1-1	.
CATSPVTGGFEQYF	TGTGCCACCAGCCCCGTAACAGGGGGCTTCGAGCAGTACTTC	TRBV15	few	TRBJ2-7	TRBD1
CASSLGGREDTQYF	TGTGCCAGCAGCTTAGGCGGTAGGGAAGATACGCAGTATTTT	TRBV7-8	few	TRBJ2-3	.
CASSPPGTSGRGETQYF	TGTGCCAGCTCACCGCCCGGGACTAGCGGGAGAGGGGAGACCCAGTACTTC	TRBV18	.	TRBJ2-5	TRBD2
CASRPGTSGRNEQFF	TGTGCCAGCAGACCCGGGACTAGCGGACGGAATGAGCAGTTCTTC	TRBV27	.	TRBJ2-1	TRBD2
CASSQGIMYEQYF	TGCGCCAGCAGCCAAGGCATTATGTACGAGCAGTACTTC	TRBV4-1	few	TRBJ2-7	.
CSVGPRGSTDTQYF	TGCAGCGTTGGTCCTCGGGGAAGCACAGATACGCAGTATTTT	TRBV29-1	.	TRBJ2-3	.
CATSRLAGTKAYEQYF	TGTGCCACCAGCAGACTAGCGGGGACTAAAGCCTACGAGCAGTACTTC	TRBV15	many	TRBJ2-7	TRBD2